The clone carrying this TCR beta chain counts as medium-sized. Its antigen remains unknown. Purified naive CD4+ T cells were depleted of CD25+ Tregs. The TRBV12-4/TRBJ1-2 clonotypes were amplified using barcode primers with ligated adaptors. TCRdb processed the multiplex PCR reads anew with MiXCR; each CDR3 protein has one entry. This table holds more than 1,500 distinct CDR3 sequences, around 3.9% found once. Trimming shortened V by 8 bases and J by 2 bases, and 12 bases separated the two germline ends. The CDR3 is made up of 13 amino acids. The study, taken as a whole, reports: Under 2.1% of tumor Treg sequences matched blood Tregs or memory cells.

Sequencing was done on a sample of naive CD4+ T cells sorted from blood. As for subset: naive CD4+ T cells, CD4+CD45RA+CD25-. The origin of this receptor is a female donor with breast cancer. The rearrangement joins TRBV12-3 or TRBV12-4 to TRBJ1-2, with no clear D. This CDR3 is CASQFGGNYGYTF. For the CDR3, the DNA is TGTGCCAGCCAGTTCGGAGGGAACTATGGCTACACCTTC.